This record covers a single T cell receptor (beta chain). Its target is not known. The data stem from a study of cytomegalovirus exposure and HLA in healthy donors. Overall study results and limits: CMV serostatus was the sole immune exposure information available.

The V gene's germline CDR1 is MNHEY and CDR2 SMNVEV (reference sequence). This CDR3 region has 13 residues. Trimming cost V 7 bases and J 1 base; bases outside gene matches: 1. Vbeta (60) and Jbeta (13) primers were used in the PCR. Generated by immunoSEQ multiplex PCR, the TCRdb table keeps only in-frame clones and is missing some. The sample data list under 85,000 clones. Sample: PBMCs. The chain couples TRBV27 to TRBJ2-5; 9 positions match TRBD2. This clonotype originated in a boy younger than 18 in good health and CMV-seronegative. The CDR3 region has the DNA TGTGCCAGCAAGACTAGCGGCCAAGAGACCCAGTACTTC. This translates into CASKTSGQETQYF.